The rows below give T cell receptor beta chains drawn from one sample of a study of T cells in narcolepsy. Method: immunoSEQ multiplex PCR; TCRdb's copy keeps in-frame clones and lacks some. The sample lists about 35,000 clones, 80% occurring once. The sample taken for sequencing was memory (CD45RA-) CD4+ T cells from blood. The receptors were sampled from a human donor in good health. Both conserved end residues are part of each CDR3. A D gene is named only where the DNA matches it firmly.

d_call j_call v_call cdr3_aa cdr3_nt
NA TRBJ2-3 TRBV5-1 CASSSMGTDTQYF TGTGCCAGCAGCTCGATGGGGACAGATACGCAGTATTTT
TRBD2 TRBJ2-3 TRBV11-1 CASSLAPGLVTDTQYF TGTGCCAGCAGCTTAGCCCCGGGACTAGTTACAGATACGCAGTATTTT
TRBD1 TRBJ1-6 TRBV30 CAWSPVDRGDSPLHF TGTGCTTGGTCTCCAGTCGACAGGGGGGATTCACCCCTCCACTTT
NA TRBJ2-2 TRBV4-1 CASSQVLTGNTGELFF TGCGCCAGCAGCCAGGTACTTACAGGGAACACCGGGGAGCTGTTTTTT
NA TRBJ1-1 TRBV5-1 CASSPEGQGMNTEAFF TGCGCCAGCAGCCCTGAGGGGCAGGGGATGAACACTGAAGCTTTCTTT
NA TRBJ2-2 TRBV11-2 CASSLLSGVNTGELFF TGTGCCAGCAGCTTATTGTCAGGAGTGAACACCGGGGAGCTGTTTTTT
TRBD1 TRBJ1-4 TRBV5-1 CASSTRGANEKLFF TGCGCCAGCAGCACCAGGGGGGCTAATGAAAAACTGTTTTTT
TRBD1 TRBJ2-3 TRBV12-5 CASGPKGDSVPPTDTQYF TGTGCTAGTGGTCCCAAGGGGGACAGTGTCCCCCCCACAGATACGCAGTATTTT
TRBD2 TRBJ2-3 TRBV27 CASCLAGGYTDTQYF TGTGCCAGCTGCTTAGCGGGGGGCTACACAGATACGCAGTATTTT
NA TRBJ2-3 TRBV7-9 CASSRGADTQYF TGTGCCAGCAGCCGAGGGGCAGATACGCAGTATTTT
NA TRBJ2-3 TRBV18 CASSRTVTDTQYF TGTGCCAGCTCGAGGACTGTCACAGATACGCAGTATTTT
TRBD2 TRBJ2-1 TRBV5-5 CASSQRTSGPYNEQFF TGTGCCAGCAGCCAGAGGACTAGCGGGCCGTACAATGAGCAGTTCTTC